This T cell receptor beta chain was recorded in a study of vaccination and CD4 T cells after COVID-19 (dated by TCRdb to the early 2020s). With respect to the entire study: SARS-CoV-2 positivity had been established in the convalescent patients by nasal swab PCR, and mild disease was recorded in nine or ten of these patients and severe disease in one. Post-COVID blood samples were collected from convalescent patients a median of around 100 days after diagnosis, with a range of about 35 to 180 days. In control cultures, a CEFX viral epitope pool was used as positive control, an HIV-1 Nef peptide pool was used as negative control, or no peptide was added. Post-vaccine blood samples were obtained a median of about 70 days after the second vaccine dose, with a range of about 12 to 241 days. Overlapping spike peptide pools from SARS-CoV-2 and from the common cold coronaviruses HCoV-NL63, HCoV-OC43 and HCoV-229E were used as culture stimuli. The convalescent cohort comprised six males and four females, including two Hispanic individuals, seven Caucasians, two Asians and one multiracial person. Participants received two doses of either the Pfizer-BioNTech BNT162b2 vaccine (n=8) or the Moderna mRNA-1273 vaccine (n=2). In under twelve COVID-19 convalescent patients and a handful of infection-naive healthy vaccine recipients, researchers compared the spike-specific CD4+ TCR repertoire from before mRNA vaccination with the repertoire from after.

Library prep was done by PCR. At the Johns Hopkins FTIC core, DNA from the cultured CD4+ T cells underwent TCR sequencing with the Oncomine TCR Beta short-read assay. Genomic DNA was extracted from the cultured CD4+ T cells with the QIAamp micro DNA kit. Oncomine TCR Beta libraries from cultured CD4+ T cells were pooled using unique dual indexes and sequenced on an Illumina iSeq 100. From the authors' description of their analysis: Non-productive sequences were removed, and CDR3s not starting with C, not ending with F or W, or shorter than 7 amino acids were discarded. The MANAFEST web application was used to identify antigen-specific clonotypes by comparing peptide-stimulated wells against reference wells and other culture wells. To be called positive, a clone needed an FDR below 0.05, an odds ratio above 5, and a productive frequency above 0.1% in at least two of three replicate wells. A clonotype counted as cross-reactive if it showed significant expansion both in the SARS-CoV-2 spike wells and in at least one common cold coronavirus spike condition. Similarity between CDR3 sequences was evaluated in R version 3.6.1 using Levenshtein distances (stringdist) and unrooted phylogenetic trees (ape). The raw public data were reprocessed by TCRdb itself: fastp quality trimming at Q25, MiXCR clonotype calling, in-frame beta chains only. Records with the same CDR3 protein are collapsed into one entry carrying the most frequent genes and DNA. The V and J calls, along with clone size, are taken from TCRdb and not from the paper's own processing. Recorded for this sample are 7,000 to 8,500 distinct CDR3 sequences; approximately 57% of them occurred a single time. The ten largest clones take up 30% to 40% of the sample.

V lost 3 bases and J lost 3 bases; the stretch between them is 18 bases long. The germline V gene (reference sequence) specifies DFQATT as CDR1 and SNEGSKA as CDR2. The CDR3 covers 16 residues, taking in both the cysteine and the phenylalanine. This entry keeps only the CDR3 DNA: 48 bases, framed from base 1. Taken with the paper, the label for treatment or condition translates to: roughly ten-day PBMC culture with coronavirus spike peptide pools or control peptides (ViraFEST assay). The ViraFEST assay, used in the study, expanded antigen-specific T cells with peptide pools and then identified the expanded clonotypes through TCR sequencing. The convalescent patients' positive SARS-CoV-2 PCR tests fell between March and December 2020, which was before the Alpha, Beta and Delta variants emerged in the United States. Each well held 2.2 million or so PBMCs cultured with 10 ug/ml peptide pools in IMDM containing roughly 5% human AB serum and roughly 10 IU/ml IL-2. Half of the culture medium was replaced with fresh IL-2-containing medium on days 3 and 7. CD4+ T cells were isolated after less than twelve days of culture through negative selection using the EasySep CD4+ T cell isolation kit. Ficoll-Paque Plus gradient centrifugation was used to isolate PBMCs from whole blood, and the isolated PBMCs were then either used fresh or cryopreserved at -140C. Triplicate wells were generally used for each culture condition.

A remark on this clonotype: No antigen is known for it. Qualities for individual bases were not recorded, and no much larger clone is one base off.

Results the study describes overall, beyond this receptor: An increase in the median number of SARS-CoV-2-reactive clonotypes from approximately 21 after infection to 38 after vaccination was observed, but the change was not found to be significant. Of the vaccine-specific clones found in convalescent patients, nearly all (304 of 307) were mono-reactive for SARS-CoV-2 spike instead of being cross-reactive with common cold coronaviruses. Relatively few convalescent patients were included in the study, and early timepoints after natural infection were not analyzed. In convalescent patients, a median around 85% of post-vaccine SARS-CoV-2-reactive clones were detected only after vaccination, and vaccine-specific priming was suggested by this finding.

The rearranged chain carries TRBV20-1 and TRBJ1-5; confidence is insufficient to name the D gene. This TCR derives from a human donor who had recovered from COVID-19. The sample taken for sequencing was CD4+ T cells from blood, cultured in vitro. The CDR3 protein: CSARKSGGPDNQPQHF. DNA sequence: TGCAGTGCTAGGAAAAGTGGAGGGCCAGACAATCAGCCCCAGCATTTT.